This TCR beta chain was retrieved from a study of human versus mouse CDR3 diversity and MHC coevolution. On the study more broadly: Between about 0.6 x 10^7 and 1.6 x 10^7 valid reads came from each sample.

Naive CD4 T cells, CD45RO-negative and CD62L-positive, were flow-sorted from PBMCs. Overall study results and limits: Mice had fewer CDR3 deletions and insertions than humans on average.

The assay was immunoSEQ multiplex PCR, and TCRdb's table has in-frame clones only and misses some. The sample consists of tens of thousands of clones, around 95% of them appearing once. A remark on this clone: Its antigen is unknown. Germline is not matched at one junction end, which may reflect a read error.

The CDR3 covers 14 residues. The germline V gene has CDR1 MNHNS and CDR2 SASEGT. V and J are TRBV6-1 and TRBJ2-5, with 7 bases that match TRBD1. Input material: naive CD4+ T cells from blood. Specified subset: CD45RO-negative CD62L-positive naive CD4 T cells. The sequence derives from a person aged 25 to 69 in good health. CDR3 protein: CASSEGTAEETQYF. CDR3 nucleotide sequence: TGTGCCAGCAGCGAAGGGACAGCGGAAGAGACCCAGTACTTC.